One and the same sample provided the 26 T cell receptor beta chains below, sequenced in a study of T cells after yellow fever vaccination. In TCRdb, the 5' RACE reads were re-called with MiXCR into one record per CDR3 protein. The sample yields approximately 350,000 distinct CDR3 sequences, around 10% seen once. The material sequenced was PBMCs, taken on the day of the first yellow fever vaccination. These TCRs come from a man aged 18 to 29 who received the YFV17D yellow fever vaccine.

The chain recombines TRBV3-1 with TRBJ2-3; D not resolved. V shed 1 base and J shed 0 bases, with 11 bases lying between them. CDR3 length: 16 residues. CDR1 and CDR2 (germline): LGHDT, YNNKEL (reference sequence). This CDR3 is CASSQGRLTSTDTQYF. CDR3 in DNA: TGTGCCAGCAGCCAAGGTCGGCTAACTAGCACAGATACGCAGTATTTT.

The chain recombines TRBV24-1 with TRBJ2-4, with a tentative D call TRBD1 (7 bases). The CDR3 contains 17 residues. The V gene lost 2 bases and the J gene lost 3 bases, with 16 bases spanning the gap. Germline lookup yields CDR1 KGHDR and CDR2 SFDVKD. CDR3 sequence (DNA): TGTGCCACCAGTGATTCTTTGGGCAGGGGGGACAAAAACATTCAGTACTTC. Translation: CATSDSLGRGDKNIQYF.

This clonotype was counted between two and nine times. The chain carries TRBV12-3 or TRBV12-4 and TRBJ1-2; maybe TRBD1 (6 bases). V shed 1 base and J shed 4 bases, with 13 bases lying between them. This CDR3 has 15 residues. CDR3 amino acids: CASSLEGGLVYGYTF. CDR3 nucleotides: TGTGCCAGCAGTTTAGAGGGGGGGCTCGTCTATGGCTACACCTTC.

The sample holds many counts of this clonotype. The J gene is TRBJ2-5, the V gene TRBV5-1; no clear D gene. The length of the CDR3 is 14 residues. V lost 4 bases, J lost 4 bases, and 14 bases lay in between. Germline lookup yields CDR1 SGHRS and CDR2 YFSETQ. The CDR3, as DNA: TGCGCCAGCAGCCCTCGGACCTTCGGAGAGACCCAGTACTTC. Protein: CASSPRTFGETQYF.

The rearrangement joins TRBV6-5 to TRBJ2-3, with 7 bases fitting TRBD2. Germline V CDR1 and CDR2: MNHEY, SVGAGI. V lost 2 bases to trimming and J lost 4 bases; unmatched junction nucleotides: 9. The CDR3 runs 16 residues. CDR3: CASSYLLAGVPDTQYF. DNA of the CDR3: TGTGCCAGCAGTTACCTTCTGGCGGGGGTCCCAGATACGCAGTATTTT.

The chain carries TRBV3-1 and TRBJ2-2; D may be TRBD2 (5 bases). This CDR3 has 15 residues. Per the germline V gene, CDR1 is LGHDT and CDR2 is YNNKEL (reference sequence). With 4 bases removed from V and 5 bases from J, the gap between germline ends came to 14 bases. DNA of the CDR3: TGTGCCAGCAGCCCAGAGGGCATGTGGACCGGGGAGCTGTTTTTT. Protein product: CASSPEGMWTGELFF.

CDR3 region: CASSQEGITDTQYF. In DNA, the CDR3 is TGCGCCAGCAGCCAAGAAGGGATCACAGATACGCAGTATTTT. The V call is TRBV4-1, the J call TRBJ2-3; no clear D gene. The CDR3 covers 14 residues. V lost 0 bases and J 2 bases, leaving 6 bases between the germline ends. The germline gives CDR1 MGHRA, CDR2 YSYEKL.

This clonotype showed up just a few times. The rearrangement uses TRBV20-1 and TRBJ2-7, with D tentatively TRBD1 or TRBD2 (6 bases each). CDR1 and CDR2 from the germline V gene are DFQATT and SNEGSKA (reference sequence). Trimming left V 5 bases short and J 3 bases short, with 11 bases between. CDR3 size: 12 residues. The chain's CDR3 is CSAPRGGYEQYF. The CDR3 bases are TGCAGTGCTCCCAGGGGAGGCTACGAGCAGTACTTC.

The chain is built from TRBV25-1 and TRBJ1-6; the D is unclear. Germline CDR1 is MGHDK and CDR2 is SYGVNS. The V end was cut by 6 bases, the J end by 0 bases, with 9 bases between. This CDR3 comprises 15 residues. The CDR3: CASSLRDSYNSPLHF. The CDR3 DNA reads TGTGCCAGCAGCCTCCGGGACTCCTATAATTCACCCCTCCACTTT.

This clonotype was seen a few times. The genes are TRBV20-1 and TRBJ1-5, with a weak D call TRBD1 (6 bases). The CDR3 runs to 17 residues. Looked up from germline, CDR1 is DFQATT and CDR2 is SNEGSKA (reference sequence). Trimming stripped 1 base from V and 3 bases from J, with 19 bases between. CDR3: CSARVTGTGLYNQPQHF. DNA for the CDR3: TGCAGTGCTAGAGTTACAGGGACGGGGTTGTACAATCAGCCCCAGCATTTT.

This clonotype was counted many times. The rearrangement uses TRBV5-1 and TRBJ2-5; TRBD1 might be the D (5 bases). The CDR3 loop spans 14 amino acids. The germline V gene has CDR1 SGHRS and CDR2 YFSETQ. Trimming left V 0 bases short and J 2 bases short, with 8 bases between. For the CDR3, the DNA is TGCGCCAGCAGCTTGGGGACAACGCAAGAGACCCAGTACTTC. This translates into CASSLGTTQETQYF.

DNA of the CDR3: TGTGCCAGCAGCTGGACGGCAGATACGCAGTATTTT. Translating gives CASSWTADTQYF. The chain couples TRBV11-2 to TRBJ2-3; D call uncertain. This CDR3 spans 12 amino acids. V lost 4 bases and J lost 4, with 6 bases in between. Germline V gives CDR1 SGHAT, CDR2 FQNNGV.

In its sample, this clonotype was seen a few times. The chain's CDR3 is CASSLALGLAGGLTETQYF. The CDR3 region has the DNA TGCGCCAGCAGCTTGGCCCTAGGACTAGCGGGGGGCCTTACGGAGACCCAGTACTTC. The chain employs TRBV5-1 and TRBJ2-5; TRBD2 matches 14 bases. J was trimmed by 5 bases and V by 0 bases; bases with no gene match: 12. The germline V gene has CDR1 SGHRS and CDR2 YFSETQ. The CDR3 is made up of 19 amino acids.

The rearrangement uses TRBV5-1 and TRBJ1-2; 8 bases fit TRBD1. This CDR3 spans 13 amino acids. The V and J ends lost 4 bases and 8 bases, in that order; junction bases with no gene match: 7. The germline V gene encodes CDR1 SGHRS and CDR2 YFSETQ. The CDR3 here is CASSRTGRDGYTF. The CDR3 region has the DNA TGCGCCAGCAGCCGGACAGGGCGGGACGGCTACACCTTC.

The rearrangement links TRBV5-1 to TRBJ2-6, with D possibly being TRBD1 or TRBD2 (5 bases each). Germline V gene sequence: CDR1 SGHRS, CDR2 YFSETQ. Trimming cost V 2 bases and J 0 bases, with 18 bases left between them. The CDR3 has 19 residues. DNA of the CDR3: TGCGCCAGCAGCTTCCCGTACGGGACGGCGACCTCTGGGGCCAACGTCCTGACTTTC. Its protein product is CASSFPYGTATSGANVLTF.

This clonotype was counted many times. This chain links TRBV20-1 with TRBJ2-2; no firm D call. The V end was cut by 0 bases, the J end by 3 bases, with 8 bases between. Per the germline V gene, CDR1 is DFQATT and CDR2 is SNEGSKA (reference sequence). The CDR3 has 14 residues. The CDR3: CSARDARYTGELFF. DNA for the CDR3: TGCAGTGCTAGAGATGCTAGATACACCGGGGAGCTGTTTTTT.

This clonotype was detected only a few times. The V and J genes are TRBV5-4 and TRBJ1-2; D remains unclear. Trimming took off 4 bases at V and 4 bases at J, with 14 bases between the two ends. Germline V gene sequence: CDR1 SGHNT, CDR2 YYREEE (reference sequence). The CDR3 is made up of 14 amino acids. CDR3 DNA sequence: TGTGCCAGCAGCACCCAAGTAGCCCGCTATGGCTACACCTTC. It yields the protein CASSTQVARYGYTF.

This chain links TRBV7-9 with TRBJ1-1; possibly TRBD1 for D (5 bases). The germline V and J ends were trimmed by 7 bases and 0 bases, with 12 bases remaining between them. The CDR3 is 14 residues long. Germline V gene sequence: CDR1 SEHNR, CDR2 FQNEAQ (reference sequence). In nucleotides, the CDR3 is TGTGCCAGCAACCCCCCCAGGGTGAACACTGAAGCTTTCTTT. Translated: CASNPPRVNTEAFF.

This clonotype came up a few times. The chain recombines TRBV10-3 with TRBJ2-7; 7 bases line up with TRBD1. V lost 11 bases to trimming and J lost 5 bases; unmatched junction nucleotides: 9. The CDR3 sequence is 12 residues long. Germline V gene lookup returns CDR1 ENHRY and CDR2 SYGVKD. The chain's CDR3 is CALWDSSDEQYV. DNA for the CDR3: TGTGCCCTTTGGGACAGTTCGGACGAGCAGTACGTC.

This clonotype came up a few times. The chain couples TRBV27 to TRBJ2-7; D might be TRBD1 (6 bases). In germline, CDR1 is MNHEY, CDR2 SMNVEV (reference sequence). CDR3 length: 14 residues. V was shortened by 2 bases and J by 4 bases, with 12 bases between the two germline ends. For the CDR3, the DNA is TGTGCCAGCAGTTTAGGTAGAGGGGGATACGAGCAGTACGTC. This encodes CASSLGRGGYEQYV.

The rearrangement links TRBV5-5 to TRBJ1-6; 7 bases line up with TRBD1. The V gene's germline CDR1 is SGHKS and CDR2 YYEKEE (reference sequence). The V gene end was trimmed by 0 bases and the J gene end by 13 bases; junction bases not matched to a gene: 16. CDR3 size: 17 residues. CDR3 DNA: TGTGCCAGCAGCTTGGATCCTCCGACAGGGATTCTCTCTCCCCTCCACTTT. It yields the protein CASSLDPPTGILSPLHF.

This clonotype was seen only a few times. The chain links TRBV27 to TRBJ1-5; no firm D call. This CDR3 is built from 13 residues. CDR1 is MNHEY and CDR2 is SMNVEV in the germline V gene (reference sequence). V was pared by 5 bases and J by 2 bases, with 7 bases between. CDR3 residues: CASSPRRNQPQHF. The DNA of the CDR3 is TGTGCCAGCAGTCCCCGTCGCAATCAGCCCCAGCATTTT.

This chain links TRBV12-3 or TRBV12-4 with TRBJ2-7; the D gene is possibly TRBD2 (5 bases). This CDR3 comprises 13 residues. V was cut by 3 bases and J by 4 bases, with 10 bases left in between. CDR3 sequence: CASSFGRTYEQYV. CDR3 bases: TGTGCCAGCAGTTTTGGCAGGACTTACGAGCAGTACGTC.

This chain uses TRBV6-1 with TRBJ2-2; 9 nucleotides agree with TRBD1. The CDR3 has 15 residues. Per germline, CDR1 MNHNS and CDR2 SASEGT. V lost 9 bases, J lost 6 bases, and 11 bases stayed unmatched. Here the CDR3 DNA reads TGTGCCAGTAAGAGAGGGACAGGGTATGCCGGGGAGCTGTTTTTT. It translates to CASKRGTGYAGELFF.

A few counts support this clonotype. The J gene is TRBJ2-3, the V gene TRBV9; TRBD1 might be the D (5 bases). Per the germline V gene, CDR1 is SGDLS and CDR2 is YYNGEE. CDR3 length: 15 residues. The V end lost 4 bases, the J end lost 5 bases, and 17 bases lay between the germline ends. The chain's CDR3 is CASSPDLGRGDTQYF. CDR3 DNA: TGTGCCAGCAGCCCAGACCTGGGGCGCGGAGATACGCAGTATTTT.

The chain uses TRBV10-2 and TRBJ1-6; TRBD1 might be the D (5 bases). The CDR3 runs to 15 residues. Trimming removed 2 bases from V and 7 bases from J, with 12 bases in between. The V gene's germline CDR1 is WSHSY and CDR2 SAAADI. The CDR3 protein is CASSEGDSLNSPLHF. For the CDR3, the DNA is TGCGCCAGCAGTGAGGGCGACAGCCTGAATTCACCCCTCCACTTT.